This is a list of T cell receptor beta chains from one sample in a study of radiotherapy plus CTLA-4 blockade in lung cancer. Method: immunoSEQ multiplex PCR; TCRdb's copy keeps in-frame clones and lacks some. This table has fewer than 65,000 clones, 70% to 85% appearing once. The source material was peripheral blood, sampled from a patient treated with radiotherapy plus ipilimumab. Receptors were obtained from a human donor with non-small cell lung cancer whose response to radiotherapy plus ipilimumab could not be evaluated. The CDR3 runs from the conserved cysteine through the conserved F or W. Some rows have no size entry. The others give once, few or many, or a class for an expanded clone.

>TRBJ2-3|TRBV5-8|NA
CASSYGAGAAVADTQYF
>NA|TRBV6-5|once
CASSYRDNSYEQYF
>TRBJ2-5|TRBV28|NA
CASSLGGRWETQYF
>TRBJ1-3|TRBV4-1|NA
CASSQTGPLSGNTIYF
>TRBJ1-6|TRBV11-2|NA
CASSATLDSPLHF
>TRBJ1-5|TRBV7-2|NA
CASSPRGDGNQPQHF
>TRBJ1-1|TRBV7-2|NA
CASSLTGSAMNTEAFF
>TRBJ2-3|TRBV7-8|NA
CASRPGTSGSLSTDTQYF
>TRBJ1-1|TRBV2|NA
CASSDETEAFF
>TRBJ2-7|TRBV9|NA
CASSFRSSDREQYF
>TRBJ2-7|TRBV9|NA
CASSVGSGDRLAEQYF
>TRBJ2-3|TRBV7-2|NA
CASGTSGPRTDTQYF
>TRBJ1-2|TRBV6-1|NA
CASRTAPNYGYTF
>TRBJ1-1|TRBV5-5|NA
CASSLEQGGITEAFF
>TRBJ1-5|TRBV18|NA
CASSRDQSGGGQPQHF
>TRBJ2-5|TRBV7-2|NA
CASSLASGGATETQYF
>TRBJ2-1|TRBV30|NA
CAWSRQGGSSFSSYNEQFF
>TRBJ2-3|TRBV5-1|few
CASSLGWTGPSTDTQYF
>TRBJ1-3|TRBV7-2|NA
CASSTTGGSGNTIYF
>TRBJ2-3|TRBV11-2|once
CASRPLAGRGDTQYF
>TRBJ2-1|TRBV10-1|NA
CASSLTGYNEQFF
>TRBJ2-1|TRBV28|NA
CASRGTSGGAVQFF